This T cell receptor (beta chain) was identified during a study of immune cell composition in non-small cell lung cancer. Study-level points and caveats: Overall clonality, unlike maximal tumour-associated clone frequency, did not predict TIL reactivity. Lung squamous cell carcinoma tumours had significantly higher top 10 clone scores and productive clonality than lung adenocarcinoma.

Using immunoSEQ multiplex PCR, the repertoire was profiled, and TCRdb retains in-frame clones only, with some absent. Here the sample spans about 13,000 clones, over 65% being singletons. V was cut by 6 bases and J by 3 bases, with 15 bases left in between. This CDR3 comprises 15 residues. Germline CDR1 reads SGHRS; CDR2 reads YFSETQ. In its sample, this clone was seen a few times. Its antigen remains unknown. The source of this sequence is a human donor with non-small cell lung cancer. J is TRBJ2-2 and V is TRBV5-1, with TRBD1 as a possible D gene (6 bases). Sequenced input: lung tumor tissue. The CDR3 region has the DNA TGCGCCAGCACCCGGCAGGGACAAGACACCGGGGAGCTGTTTTTT. Protein sequence: CASTRQGQDTGELFF.